This passage covers 10 T cell receptor beta chains from one sample sequenced in a study of T cell responses to AZD1222 COVID-19 vaccine. Repertoires were generated with immunoSEQ multiplex PCR, while TCRdb's copy carries only in-frame clones and drops some. This table has 160,000 or so clones, about 90% appearing once. The source was peripheral blood, collected 28 days after the second AZD1222 dose. The source is an adult who received the AZD1222 COVID-19 vaccine.

The chain links TRBV7-2 to TRBJ2-5, with 10 bases fitting TRBD2. Trimming took 6 bases from V and 5 from J; bases not matched to a gene: 9. Germline V lookup: CDR1 SGHTA, CDR2 FQGNSA. This CDR3 is 15 amino acids long. This chain's CDR3 is CASSRQRGGAETQYF. The CDR3 DNA reads as TGTGCCAGCAGTCGACAGCGGGGGGGCGCTGAGACCCAGTACTTC.

The chain joins TRBV5-3 to TRBJ1-4; the D is unclear. TRBV5-3 is sorted into the ORF group, with uncertain function. The CDR3 runs to 15 residues. With 4 bases removed from V and 8 bases from J, the gap between germline ends came to 18 bases. In DNA form, the CDR3 reads TGTGCCAGAAGCGCGACCGCAGGCTATAAGGAAAAACTGTTTTTT. As protein: CARSATAGYKEKLFF.

The chain joins TRBV12-3 or TRBV12-4 to TRBJ1-1, with D perhaps TRBD1 (5 bases). V dropped 3 bases and J dropped 4 bases, with 9 bases sitting between them. This CDR3 is 13 amino acids long. DNA of the CDR3: TGTGCCAGCAGTTTCGACGACAGCACTGAAGCTTTCTTT. It translates to CASSFDDSTEAFF.

In its sample, this clone was seen once. The genes are TRBV3-1 (or the pseudogene TRBV3-2) and TRBJ1-2; TRBD1 aligns across 9 bases. CDR3 length: 13 amino acids. V shed 6 bases and J 6 bases; nucleotides not matched to a gene: 5. Looked up from germline, CDR1 is LGHDT and CDR2 is YNNKEL (reference sequence). DNA for the CDR3: TGTGCCAGCAGTCAAAGGACAGGGGATGGCTACACCTTC. The encoded protein is CASSQRTGDGYTF.

V gene TRBV29-1 combines with J gene TRBJ1-1, with D possibly matching TRBD1 (6 bases). From germline, CDR1 is SQVTM and CDR2 ANQGSEA. The V end was cut by 2 bases, the J end by 6 bases, with 16 bases between. This CDR3 is 14 amino acids long. The CDR3 bases are TGCAGCGTTGAAACCAGGGGACTGGGGCCTGAAGCTTTCTTT. Translation: CSVETRGLGPEAFF.

This clone was recorded only once. The chain carries TRBV19 and TRBJ1-2, with D perhaps matching TRBD1 (5 bases). Trimming took off 5 bases at V and 2 bases at J, with 9 bases between the two ends. The germline V gene encodes CDR1 LNHDA and CDR2 SQIVND (reference sequence). This CDR3 has 13 residues. In nucleotides, the CDR3 is TGTGCCAGTAGTGGGACCATAAACTATGGCTACACCTTC. It yields the protein CASSGTINYGYTF.

The chain is built from TRBV4-2 and TRBJ2-7; D gene uncertain. The V end lost 1 base, the J end lost 6 bases, and 4 bases lay between the germline ends. CDR1 LGHNA and CDR2 YNFKEQ come from the germline V gene. CDR3 length: 11 residues. This CDR3 reads CASSQVGEQYF. The CDR3 coding sequence is TGTGCCAGCAGCCAAGTTGGCGAGCAGTACTTC.

The V gene is TRBV27, the J gene TRBJ1-4; maybe TRBD1 (5 bases). V shed 5 bases and J shed 4 bases, with 14 bases lying between them. The CDR3 covers 15 residues. Germline CDR1 MNHEY, CDR2 SMNVEV (reference sequence). In DNA, the CDR3 is TGTGCCAGCAGTCCTGGGACGTCCCGTAATGAAAAACTGTTTTTT. Its protein is CASSPGTSRNEKLFF.

This chain joins TRBV10-2 and TRBJ1-5; D is undetermined. This CDR3 comprises 14 residues. V was trimmed by 6 bases and J by 4 bases, leaving 13 bases between them. The germline V gene has CDR1 WSHSY and CDR2 SAAADI. CDR3 protein: CASRGLIGNQPQHF. The CDR3 nucleotides are TGCGCCAGCAGGGGCCTAATAGGGAATCAGCCCCAGCATTTT.

The DNA for the CDR3 is TGTGCTAGTGCTTGGGGGACAGGGAATTCACCCCTCCACTTT. It codes for CASAWGTGNSPLHF. The chain has TRBV12-5 and TRBJ1-6; 9 bases map to TRBD1. This CDR3 contains 14 residues. Germline V CDR1 and CDR2: LGHNT, FRNRAP. Trimming at V came to 7 bases and at J to 7 bases, leaving 5 bases not matched to a gene.